These 7 T cell receptor beta chains were all obtained from the same sample, sequenced in a study of shared clonotypes between healthy human individuals. Using immunoSEQ multiplex PCR, the repertoire was profiled, and TCRdb retains in-frame clones only, with some absent. The data contain hundreds of thousands of clones, about 74% of them singletons. Sequenced sample: memory CD4+ T cells sorted from blood. Subset defined: CD45RA-negative fraction. Receptor source: a woman aged 25 to 39 in good health.

The rearrangement links TRBV5-6 to TRBJ1-4, with D uncertain. CDR1 SGHDT and CDR2 YYEEEE come from the germline V gene. Trimming shortened V by 1 base and J by 5 bases, and 6 bases separated the two germline ends. There are 13 residues in the CDR3. The chain's CDR3 is CASSLLDNEKLFF. The DNA of the CDR3 is TGTGCCAGCAGCTTGTTGGACAATGAAAAACTGTTTTTT.

V gene TRBV11-3 combines with J gene TRBJ2-2; no firm D call. CDR1 and CDR2 (germline): SGHNT, YENEEA. The V end lost 5 bases, the J end lost 6 bases, and 7 bases lay between the germline ends. CDR3 length equals 12 residues. For the CDR3, the DNA is TGTGCCAGCAGCAAGGAAGCCGGGGAGCTGTTTTTT. It is translated as CASSKEAGELFF.

V usage is TRBV10-2 and J usage is TRBJ2-1; tentative D call: TRBD2 (6 bases). The CDR3 loop spans 14 amino acids. CDR1 WSHSY and CDR2 SAAADI come from the germline V gene. V lost 6 bases and J lost 3, with 12 bases in between. CDR3 coding DNA: TGCGCCAGCAGCTCGGGACTCAACTACAATGAGCAGTTCTTC. The encoded protein is CASSSGLNYNEQFF.

This chain connects TRBV11-2 to TRBJ2-2; D is perhaps TRBD1 (6 bases). This CDR3 spans 14 amino acids. Germline CDR1 is SGHAT and CDR2 is FQNNGV. V lost 6 bases and J 6 bases, leaving 14 bases between the germline ends. CDR3 protein: CASSYDDRSGELFF. CDR3 nucleotides: TGTGCCAGCAGTTACGATGACAGGTCCGGGGAGCTGTTTTTT.

V usage is TRBV7-2 and J usage is TRBJ2-3; D is ambiguous. Per the germline V gene, CDR1 is SGHTA and CDR2 is FQGNSA. Trimming shortened V by 5 bases and J by 12 bases, and 15 bases separated the two germline ends. The CDR3 covers 12 residues. The CDR3 sequence: CASSLDLNPQYF. DNA for the CDR3: TGTGCCAGCAGCCTCGATCTAAACCCCCAGTATTTT.

This clone was seen a single time. The rearrangement links TRBV28 to TRBJ2-3; TRBD2 matches at 7 bases. The germline CDR1 and CDR2 sequences are MDHEN and SYDVKM. V lost 3 bases, J lost 0 bases, and 3 bases stayed unmatched. The CDR3 consists of 15 residues. The CDR3 reads CASSFGGTSTDTQYF. In nucleotides, the CDR3 is TGTGCCAGCAGTTTCGGGGGGACCAGCACAGATACGCAGTATTTT.

The chain is built from TRBV7-6 and TRBJ2-2, with TRBD2 identical over 7 bases. The CDR3 runs 16 residues. Trimming at V came to 5 bases and at J to 4 bases, leaving 10 bases not matched to a gene. CDR1 is SGHVS, CDR2 FNYEAQ, per germline. Here the CDR3 reads CASSARLADTTGELFF. The CDR3 DNA reads TGTGCCAGCAGCGCCCGACTAGCAGATACCACCGGGGAGCTGTTTTTT.